This passage covers 26 T cell receptor beta chains from one sample sequenced in a study of control samples from healthy donors and cancer patients. Repertoires were generated with immunoSEQ multiplex PCR, while TCRdb's copy carries only in-frame clones and drops some. The data show about 140,000 clones, with roughly 94% seen just once and roughly 13% held by the top ten. Sequencing used blood. The receptors stem from a man aged 35 to 55 in good health.

The chain carries TRBV2 and TRBJ1-1; tentatively, D is TRBD1 (6 bases). V lost 8 bases, J lost 1 base, and 14 bases lay in between. This CDR3 has 14 amino acids. CDR1 is SNHLY, CDR2 FYNNEI, per germline. CDR3 in DNA: TGTGCCAGCGGTATAGACAGGAGGAACACTGAAGCTTTCTTT. The encoded protein is CASGIDRRNTEAFF.

V gene TRBV4-1 combines with J gene TRBJ1-4; D ambiguous. Germline loops: CDR1 MGHRA, CDR2 YSYEKL. The V and J ends lost 0 bases and 7 bases respectively, with 15 bases between them. This CDR3 is built from 16 residues. DNA for the CDR3: TGCGCCAGCAGCCAAGACCTGGACGGGAGTGTTGAAAAACTGTTTTTT. It translates to CASSQDLDGSVEKLFF.

In this sample, this clone turned up once. The CDR3 loop is CASSPAGRPILYNEQFF. CDR3 sequence (DNA): TGTGCCAGCAGCCCAGCCGGCAGACCTATTCTCTACAATGAGCAGTTCTTC. The chain uses TRBV7-9 and TRBJ2-1; no clear D. Trimming removed 5 bases at V and 3 bases at J, with 20 bases between. The CDR3 contains 17 residues. Per germline, CDR1 SEHNR and CDR2 FQNEAQ (reference sequence).

This clone was picked up one time. The chain links TRBV27 to TRBJ1-2; TRBD1 is a possible D gene (5 bases). Per the germline V gene, CDR1 is MNHEY and CDR2 is SMNVEV (reference sequence). The CDR3 is 14 residues long. V was trimmed by 2 bases and J by 2 bases, leaving 9 bases between them. This chain's CDR3 is CASSLAGFNYGYTF. CDR3 coding DNA: TGTGCCAGCAGTTTAGCAGGGTTCAACTATGGCTACACCTTC.

The rearrangement uses TRBV5-1 and TRBJ1-1; 9 bases fit TRBD1. In germline, CDR1 is SGHRS, CDR2 YFSETQ. Trimming took 5 bases from V and 0 from J; bases not matched to a gene: 5. The CDR3 contains 15 residues. CDR3 sequence reads: CASRGQGGMNTEAFF. CDR3 bases: TGCGCCAGCAGGGGACAGGGAGGAATGAACACTGAAGCTTTCTTT. The whole variable domain, remainder taken from reference TRBV5-1 and TRBJ1-1, is KAGVTQTPRYLIKTRGQQVTLSCSPISGHRSVSWYQQTPGQGLQFLFEYFSETQRNKGNFPGRFSGRQFSNSRSEMNVSTLELGDSALYLCASRGQGGMNTEAFFGQGTRLTVV.

The rearrangement joins TRBV7-6 to TRBJ2-7, with TRBD1 matching 11 bases. V was pared by 3 bases and J by 7 bases, with 11 bases of the junction left unmatched. This CDR3 comprises 16 residues. Germline V gene sequence: CDR1 SGHVS, CDR2 FNYEAQ. In DNA, the CDR3 is TGTGCCAGCAGCTTCAATCTAAAGGACAGGGGGCGTGAGCAGTACTTC. It translates to CASSFNLKDRGREQYF. Combining the CDR3 with reference TRBV7-6 and TRBJ2-7 gives the whole variable domain GAGVSQSPRYKVTKRGQDVALRCDPISGHVSLYWYRQALGQGPEFLTYFNYEAQQDKSGLPNDRFSAERPEGSISTLTIQRTEQRDSAMYRCASSFNLKDRGREQYFGPGTRLTVT.

V is TRBV5-8 and J is TRBJ2-3; maybe TRBD2 (5 bases). Trimming cost V 1 base and J 6 bases, with 12 bases left between them. The V gene's germline CDR1 is SGHTS and CDR2 YDEGEE. This CDR3 is 14 amino acids long. CDR3 in DNA: TGTGCCAGCAGCTTGCCTCGGACTGCTGATACGCAGTATTTT. This translates into CASSLPRTADTQYF.

The chain joins TRBV11-2 to TRBJ1-4; D is ambiguous. In germline, CDR1 is SGHAT, CDR2 FQNNGV. The length of the CDR3 is 12 residues. V was clipped by 1 base and J by 14 bases, with 11 bases between them. The CDR3 nucleotides are TGTGCCAGCAGCTTAGCGGCCAGTAACCTGTTTTTT. It yields the protein CASSLAASNLFF.

The chain employs TRBV2 and TRBJ2-1; the match to TRBD2 covers 8 bases. The germline gives CDR1 SNHLY, CDR2 FYNNEI. The CDR3 length is 17 residues. The V and J ends lost 2 bases and 2 bases, in that order; junction bases with no gene match: 8. CDR3 sequence reads: CASSESERGFPYNEQFF. The CDR3 DNA reads as TGTGCCAGCAGTGAATCCGAGCGGGGGTTTCCCTACAATGAGCAGTTCTTC. Full variable domain (rest looked up from reference TRBV2 and TRBJ2-1): EPEVTQTPSHQVTQMGQEVILRCVPISNHLYFYWYRQILGQKVEFLVSFYNNEISEKSEIFDDQFSVERPDGSNFTLKIRSTKLEDSAMYFCASSESERGFPYNEQFFGPGTRLTVL.

The chain joins TRBV5-1 to TRBJ1-5; D gene unclear. The CDR3 contains 15 residues. Germline CDR1 and CDR2: SGHRS and YFSETQ. The V and J ends lost 0 bases and 0 bases respectively, with 7 bases between them. In DNA form, the CDR3 reads TGCGCCAGCAGCTTGGACGACCTTAGCAATCAGCCCCAGCATTTT. Translated: CASSLDDLSNQPQHF.

The chain is built from TRBV27 and TRBJ2-1; possible D gene TRBD2, 6 bases. The V and J ends lost 6 bases and 7 bases respectively, with 19 bases between them. The CDR3 is 15 amino acids. Germline CDR1 MNHEY, CDR2 SMNVEV (reference sequence). The CDR3 region is CASSLVAALGNEQFF. The CDR3 region has the DNA TGTGCCAGCAGCCTCGTAGCGGCCCTGGGGAATGAGCAGTTCTTC.

The chain recombines TRBV2 with TRBJ1-2, with D perhaps TRBD1 (5 bases). Germline-derived CDR1 and CDR2 are SNHLY and FYNNEI. Trimming took 11 bases from V and 4 from J, leaving 11 bases between them. The CDR3 has 11 residues. Written as DNA, the CDR3 is TGTGCCCCAAAGACAGTCTATGGCTACACCTTC. Translating gives CAPKTVYGYTF.

V is TRBV5-1 and J is TRBJ1-1, with TRBD1 matching over 9 bases. J lost 2 bases, V lost 7 bases, and 6 bases had no gene match. The CDR3 has 14 amino acids. From germline, CDR1 is SGHRS and CDR2 YFSETQ. DNA of the CDR3: TGCGCCAGCGGTAACAGGGGGCAAAACACTGAAGCTTTCTTT. This encodes CASGNRGQNTEAFF. The variable domain in full, with the rest retrieved from reference TRBV5-1 and TRBJ1-1, is KAGVTQTPRYLIKTRGQQVTLSCSPISGHRSVSWYQQTPGQGLQFLFEYFSETQRNKGNFPGRFSGRQFSNSRSEMNVSTLELGDSALYLCASGNRGQNTEAFFGQGTRLTVV.

The rearrangement uses TRBV5-4 and TRBJ1-6; D is uncertain. Trimming pared 0 bases from V and 3 bases from J, leaving 10 bases between. The CDR3 is 16 residues long. Germline values: CDR1 SGHNT, CDR2 YYREEE (reference sequence). DNA for the CDR3: TGTGCCAGCAGCTTGGACCCACCCAGCTATAATTCACCCCTCCACTTT. Translating gives CASSLDPPSYNSPLHF.

V is TRBV12-3 or TRBV12-4 and J is TRBJ2-2; D might be TRBD2 (6 bases). This CDR3 region has 13 residues. V was pared by 3 bases and J by 8 bases, with 10 bases between. CDR3 loop: CASSFGGLGELFF. CDR3 nucleotide sequence: TGTGCCAGCAGTTTCGGGGGTCTGGGGGAGCTGTTTTTT.

The V gene is TRBV21-1, the J gene TRBJ2-6; TRBD1 is the table's D call, not checked against the DNA. TRBV21-1 is flagged as a pseudogene. There are 15 residues in the CDR3. CDR3 in DNA: TGTGCCAGCAGCACAGGGGGCTCTGGGGCCAACGTCCTGACTTTC. Translation: CASSTGGSGANVLTF.

The chain uses TRBV19 and TRBJ2-5; 7 bases fit TRBD1. With V trimmed by 10 bases and J by 4 bases, 9 bases remained unmatched. CDR1 and CDR2 from the germline V gene are LNHDA and SQIVND (reference sequence). The CDR3 is made up of 13 amino acids. CDR3 DNA: TGTGCCATTTCCGACAGGGCTGGAGAGACCCAGTACTTC. It yields the protein CAISDRAGETQYF.

The chain links TRBV4-2 to TRBJ2-3, with 8 bases identical to TRBD2. The ends lost 1 base at V and 1 base at J; junction bases unmatched: 4. Per germline, CDR1 LGHNA and CDR2 YNFKEQ. There are 16 residues in the CDR3. The CDR3 bases are TGTGCCAGCAGCCAAGGAAAAGCGGGAGGCACAGATACGCAGTATTTT. Its translation is CASSQGKAGGTDTQYF.

The rearrangement uses TRBV9 and TRBJ1-6, with unresolved D. The germline CDR1 and CDR2 sequences are SGDLS and YYNGEE. The CDR3 extends over 14 amino acids. V was cut by 2 bases and J by 11 bases, with 14 bases left in between. The CDR3 here is CASSVSPSLAPLHF. CDR3 DNA: TGTGCCAGCAGCGTGAGCCCCTCCTTGGCACCCCTCCACTTT.

A single count supports this clone. The chain couples TRBV9 to TRBJ2-7; 9 bases are shared with TRBD2. The CDR3 runs 14 residues. Germline V gives CDR1 SGDLS, CDR2 YYNGEE. V shed 4 bases and J 6 bases; nucleotides not matched to a gene: 8. The CDR3 region is CASSPGVAGAEQYF. The CDR3 DNA is TGTGCCAGCAGCCCTGGGGTAGCGGGAGCCGAGCAGTACTTC.

The chain links TRBV28 to TRBJ1-2, with a possible D match to TRBD1 (5 bases). Germline V gives CDR1 MDHEN, CDR2 SYDVKM. V gave up 3 bases and J gave up 8 bases, with 10 bases separating them. The CDR3 sequence is 12 residues long. CDR3 DNA: TGTGCCAGCAGTTTCGGGGCTGGGGGCTACACCTTC. Its protein product is CASSFGAGGYTF.

V is TRBV4-1 and J is TRBJ2-7, with TRBD2 identical over 8 bases. The CDR3 runs to 16 residues. J was trimmed by 6 bases and V by 1 base; bases with no gene match: 11. CDR1 MGHRA and CDR2 YSYEKL come from the germline V gene. The DNA of the CDR3 is TGCGCCAGCAGCCAAGTCATATCCCGGGAGGGCCTCGAGCAGTACTTC. This gives the protein CASSQVISREGLEQYF.

The J gene is TRBJ2-3, the V gene TRBV7-9; 10 nucleotides agree with TRBD2. Germline CDR1 and CDR2: SEHNR and FQNEAQ (reference sequence). The length of the CDR3 is 18 residues. The V segment lost 5 bases and the J segment 0 bases; nucleotides outside the gene matches: 11. The CDR3 DNA reads TGTGCCAGCAGCCCCACAAAACTAGCGGGGATCAGCACAGATACGCAGTATTTT. Protein product: CASSPTKLAGISTDTQYF.

The chain carries TRBV5-6 and TRBJ1-1; D remains ambiguous. V gave up 4 bases and J gave up 0 bases, with 16 bases separating them. There are 16 residues in the CDR3. CDR1 is SGHDT and CDR2 is YYEEEE in the germline V gene. The CDR3, as DNA: TGTGCCAGCAGCCCAAAAATCTCGGCCATGAACACTGAAGCTTTCTTT. Translation: CASSPKISAMNTEAFF.

This chain links TRBV9 with TRBJ2-5, with 12 bases aligning to TRBD2. This CDR3 is built from 16 residues. The junction had 9 bases not matched to a gene; V was cut back by 4 bases and J by 5 bases. Germline CDR1 SGDLS, CDR2 YYNGEE. The CDR3 DNA reads TGTGCCAGCAGCCCCCCTAGCGGGAGGGCGTGGGAGACCCAGTACTTC. It codes for CASSPPSGRAWETQYF.

This sequence joins TRBV19 and TRBJ1-5, with 9 bases aligning to TRBD1. This CDR3 region has 17 residues. Unmatched junction bases numbered 16, after V lost 6 bases and J lost 7 bases. Germline loops: CDR1 LNHDA, CDR2 SQIVND (reference sequence). The CDR3 region has the DNA TGTGCCAGTAGCCTAGACCCAGGGGACAGGGCGGTGCAGCCCCAGCATTTT. This gives the protein CASSLDPGDRAVQPQHF.